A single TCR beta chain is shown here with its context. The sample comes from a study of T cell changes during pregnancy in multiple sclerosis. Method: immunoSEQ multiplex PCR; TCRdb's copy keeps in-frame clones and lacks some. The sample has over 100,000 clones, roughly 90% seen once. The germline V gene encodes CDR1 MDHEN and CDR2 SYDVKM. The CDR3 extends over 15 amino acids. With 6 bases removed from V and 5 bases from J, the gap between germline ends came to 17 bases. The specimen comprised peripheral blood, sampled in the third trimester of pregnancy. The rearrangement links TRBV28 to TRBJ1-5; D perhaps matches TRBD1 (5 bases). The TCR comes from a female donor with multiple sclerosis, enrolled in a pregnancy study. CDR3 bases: TGTGCCAGCAGCCCCCTGGCGGGGGGTTATCAGCCCCAGCATTTT. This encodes CASSPLAGGYQPQHF.